The 11 T cell receptor beta chains below were found in one sample sequenced in a study of memory CD4+ T cells and cytomegalovirus serostatus. The sort gate was single viable CD3+CD4+CD8-CD45RO+ cells for memory CD4+ T cells. Libraries were prepared by immunoSEQ multiplex PCR; TCRdb keeps only in-frame clonotypes and omits some of them. The sample consists of roughly 45,000 clones, just under 80% of them appearing once. Input material: memory CD4+ T cells from blood. The source is an adult in good health and CMV-seronegative.

CDR3 nucleotide sequence: TGCGCCAGCAGGGGACAGGGGGGTAGAAGCAATCAGCCCCAGCATTTT. Translating gives CASRGQGGRSNQPQHF. This chain joins TRBV10-2 and TRBJ1-5, with 11 bases fitting TRBD1. Germline-derived CDR1 and CDR2 are WSHSY and SAAADI. The CDR3 spans 16 residues. Trimming took 6 bases from V and 1 from J; bases not matched to a gene: 5.

The J gene is TRBJ2-7, the V gene TRBV4-1; perhaps TRBD1 as D (6 bases). Germline V CDR1 and CDR2: MGHRA, YSYEKL. The CDR3 contains 12 residues. Deletions cut 4 bases from V and 4 bases from J, with 8 bases between. CDR3 region: CASSPGQYEQYF. The CDR3 DNA reads as TGCGCCAGCAGCCCGGGACAATACGAGCAGTACTTC.

This clone was found once. The chain uses TRBV2 and TRBJ2-1, with 7 bases identical to TRBD1. The CDR3 contains 14 residues. After removal of 6 bases from V and 8 bases from J, the junction contained 10 bases not matched to a gene. Germline loops: CDR1 SNHLY, CDR2 FYNNEI. CDR3 sequence: CASRDRLYTDEQFF. CDR3 sequence (DNA): TGTGCCAGCAGGGACAGGCTGTACACGGATGAGCAGTTCTTC.

CDR3 loop: CASSLALFGTATWLFF. CDR3 bases: TGTGCCAGCAGCTTAGCGCTATTCGGGACAGCCACCTGGCTGTTTTTT. The V call is TRBV7-6, the J call TRBJ2-2, with 7 bases that match TRBD1. Germline CDR1 and CDR2: SGHVS and FNYEAQ. With V trimmed by 0 bases and J by 13 bases, 14 bases remained unmatched. The CDR3 is 16 amino acids.

This clone was found a few times. The chain combines TRBV30 with TRBJ1-3; D is undetermined. The germline V gene has CDR1 GTSNPN and CDR2 SVGIG (reference sequence). Trimming shortened V by 2 bases and J by 1 base, and 6 bases separated the two germline ends. The CDR3 has 13 residues. DNA of the CDR3: TGTGCCTGGAGTTCAGGATCTGGAAACACCATATATTTT. It yields the protein CAWSSGSGNTIYF.

This clone was found once. The chain combines TRBV6-6 with TRBJ2-5, with 8 bases identical to TRBD1. The tail of the sequence fits TRBJ2-7 better, so the J call may be wrong. The CDR3 has 15 residues. Per germline, CDR1 MNHNY and CDR2 SVGAGI (reference sequence). CDR3 loop: CASRSQGVSAYEQYF. Written as DNA, the CDR3 is TGTGCCAGCAGATCACAGGGGGTTTCGGCCTACGAGCAGTACTTC.

The V call is TRBV6-5, the J call TRBJ2-7; D is ambiguous. V lost 2 bases, J lost 4 bases, and 12 bases lay in between. This CDR3 contains 14 residues. Germline V lookup: CDR1 MNHEY, CDR2 SVGAGI. CDR3 DNA: TGTGCCAGCAGTTACCGCGAAGTCGGTTACGAGCAGTACTTC. Protein sequence: CASSYREVGYEQYF.

A single count supports this clone. The V call is TRBV9, the J call TRBJ2-2; D call uncertain. The CDR3 is made up of 14 amino acids. Germline lookup yields CDR1 SGDLS and CDR2 YYNGEE. Trimming shortened V by 4 bases and J by 7 bases, and 14 bases separated the two germline ends. CDR3 nucleotide sequence: TGTGCCAGCAGCCCCTCTTTTGGGTTCGGGGAGCTGTTTTTT. Translation: CASSPSFGFGELFF. Full variable domain (remainder filled in from reference TRBV9 and TRBJ2-2): DSGVTQTPKHLITATGQRVTLRCSPRSGDLSVYWYQQSLDQGLQFLIQYYNGEERAKGNILERFSAQQFPDLHSELNLSSLELGDSALYFCASSPSFGFGELFFGEGSRLTVL.

The chain couples TRBV11-3 to TRBJ2-3, with a tentative D call TRBD2 (5 bases). The length of the CDR3 is 14 residues. Germline V CDR1 and CDR2: SGHNT, YENEEA. The V gene lost 1 base and the J gene lost 3 bases, with 8 bases spanning the gap. Here the CDR3 DNA reads TGTGCCAGCAGCTTAGGTCGGGGAACAGATACGCAGTATTTT. Protein product: CASSLGRGTDTQYF.

V is TRBV7-2 and J is TRBJ1-2; tentatively, D is TRBD1 (6 bases). Germline values: CDR1 SGHTA, CDR2 FQGNSA. The CDR3 totals 18 residues. Trimming left V 0 bases short and J 0 bases short, with 17 bases between. The CDR3 loop is CASSLAFQLDSPNYGYTF. The CDR3 DNA is TGTGCCAGCAGCTTAGCGTTCCAATTGGACAGTCCTAACTATGGCTACACCTTC.

This chain joins TRBV7-2 and TRBJ1-2, with unresolved D. The V gene's germline CDR1 is SGHTA and CDR2 FQGNSA. The CDR3 has 13 residues. The ends were cut back, 1 base at V and 8 bases at J, with 11 bases in the middle. Here the CDR3 DNA reads TGTGCCAGCAGCTTAGATAGCCGCACGGGCTACACCTTC. Its translation: CASSLDSRTGYTF.